These 30 T cell receptor beta chains originate from one sample sequenced in a study of T cell responses to AZD1222 COVID-19 vaccine. Repertoires were generated with immunoSEQ multiplex PCR, while TCRdb's copy carries only in-frame clones and drops some. The table includes about 120,000 clones, around nine tenths detected once. The sequenced sample was peripheral blood, obtained on day 0 of AZD1222 vaccination. The receptor source for this set is an adult in good health.

Regarding this clone: This sample also contains other DNA sequences that code for the same CDR3. The V and J genes are TRBV15 and TRBJ2-7, with D possibly TRBD1 on 5 matching bases. The CDR3 sequence is 15 residues long. V lost 0 bases, J lost 2 bases, and 11 bases lay in between. Germline V gives CDR1 LNHNV, CDR2 YYDKDF (reference sequence). The CDR3 spells CATSRDWGSPYEQYF. As DNA, the CDR3 is TGTGCCACCAGCAGAGATTGGGGCAGTCCCTACGAGCAGTACTTC.

This chain connects TRBV7-9 to TRBJ1-2; possibly TRBD1 for D (5 bases). The CDR3 has 15 amino acids. V dropped 1 base and J dropped 4 bases, with 13 bases sitting between them. Germline V gene sequence: CDR1 SEHNR, CDR2 FQNEAQ (reference sequence). The CDR3 DNA reads as TGTGCCAGCAGCTTAGAGGGGAGCCCCGGCTATGGCTACACCTTC. Translated: CASSLEGSPGYGYTF.

V is TRBV18 and J is TRBJ1-1, with TRBD1 as a possible D gene (6 bases). Trimming left V 4 bases short and J 1 base short, with 16 bases between. Germline values: CDR1 KGHSH, CDR2 LQKENI. CDR3 length: 16 amino acids. In nucleotides, the CDR3 is TGTGCCAGCTCACGATATGTGGGGGGCGCGAACACTGAAGCTTTCTTT. It encodes CASSRYVGGANTEAFF.

The rearrangement uses TRBV11-3 and TRBJ2-1; D remains unclear. Trimming stripped 4 bases from V and 0 bases from J, with 7 bases between. Germline CDR1 and CDR2: SGHNT and YENEEA. The CDR3 runs 14 residues. CDR3 sequence: CASSYRVSYNEQFF. CDR3 DNA: TGTGCCAGCAGCTACAGAGTCTCCTACAATGAGCAGTTCTTC.

The chain employs TRBV7-6 and TRBJ1-4, with D unclear. V was trimmed by 0 bases and J by 8 bases, leaving 13 bases between them. The germline gives CDR1 SGHVS, CDR2 FNYEAQ. CDR3 length equals 15 residues. CDR3 sequence reads: CASSLAPDGVEKLFF. As DNA, the CDR3 is TGTGCCAGCAGCTTAGCTCCGGACGGTGTGGAAAAACTGTTTTTT.

The V gene is TRBV7-2, the J gene TRBJ1-6; D remains unclear. The CDR3 is made up of 13 amino acids. Per germline, CDR1 SGHTA and CDR2 FQGNSA. Trimming took 10 bases from V and 8 from J, leaving 15 bases between them. This CDR3 is CAISQHPDSPLHF. The CDR3 coding sequence is TGTGCCATCTCACAGCATCCGGATTCACCCCTCCACTTT.

The rearrangement joins TRBV2 to TRBJ1-4, with D possibly TRBD1 on 6 matching bases. CDR3 length: 15 residues. V was trimmed by 7 bases and J by 7 bases, leaving 19 bases between them. Germline V gene data show CDR1 as SNHLY and CDR2 as FYNNEI. The CDR3 reads CASKRGGSPAEKLFF. CDR3 nucleotide sequence: TGTGCCAGCAAAAGGGGGGGCTCGCCGGCTGAAAAACTGTTTTTT. Based on the CDR3 plus reference TRBV2 and TRBJ1-4, the full variable domain is EPEVTQTPSHQVTQMGQEVILRCVPISNHLYFYWYRQILGQKVEFLVSFYNNEISEKSEIFDDQFSVERPDGSNFTLKIRSTKLEDSAMYFCASKRGGSPAEKLFFGSGTQLSVL.

This chain links TRBV9 with TRBJ1-2; possible D gene TRBD1, 6 bases. The CDR3 sequence is 14 residues long. Trimming shortened V by 3 bases and J by 4 bases, and 13 bases separated the two germline ends. Germline CDR1 and CDR2: SGDLS and YYNGEE. CDR3 in amino acids: CASSGDGGAYGYTF. CDR3 coding DNA: TGTGCCAGCAGCGGCGACGGGGGGGCCTATGGCTACACCTTC.

The CDR3 nucleotides read TGTGCCAGCAGCCAGACTAGGAATGAGCAGTTCTTC. Residues: CASSQTRNEQFF. The J gene is TRBJ2-1, the V gene TRBV12-3 or TRBV12-4, with D perhaps matching TRBD2 (6 bases). Trimming pared 6 bases from V and 7 bases from J, leaving 10 bases between. The CDR3 spans 12 residues.

The genes are TRBV7-9 and TRBJ2-7; D gene unclear. The CDR3 runs 11 residues. The germline V gene has CDR1 SEHNR and CDR2 FQNEAQ (reference sequence). V was clipped by 4 bases and J by 9 bases, with 10 bases between them. The CDR3 region is CASSSTVAQYF. The CDR3 DNA reads as TGTGCCAGCAGCTCCACTGTGGCGCAGTACTTC.

The sample holds one count of this clone. The chain links TRBV12-5 to TRBJ2-3; unclear D gene. The germline V and J ends were trimmed by 6 bases and 6 bases, with 7 bases remaining between them. CDR3 length: 11 residues. Germline CDR1 LGHNT, CDR2 FRNRAP. CDR3 loop: CASGPQDTQYF. CDR3 sequence (DNA): TGTGCTAGTGGCCCCCAGGATACGCAGTATTTT.

The chain joins TRBV9 to TRBJ1-2, with D perhaps TRBD1 (6 bases). The CDR3 extends over 13 amino acids. CDR1 and CDR2 (germline): SGDLS, YYNGEE. Trimming removed 3 bases at V and 6 bases at J, with 12 bases between. Here the CDR3 DNA reads TGTGCCAGCAGCGCCCAGGACAGACATGGCTACACCTTC. It translates to CASSAQDRHGYTF.

The V and J genes are TRBV30 and TRBJ1-5, with 10 bases aligning to TRBD1. V was pared by 0 bases and J by 6 bases, with 11 bases of the junction left unmatched. The CDR3 runs 17 residues. Per germline, CDR1 GTSNPN and CDR2 SVGIG (reference sequence). The CDR3 protein is CAWSVGTGATRGQPQHF. The CDR3 DNA follows: TGTGCCTGGAGTGTGGGGACAGGGGCTACCCGGGGTCAGCCCCAGCATTTT.

The chain combines TRBV5-4 with TRBJ1-1, with 7 bases fitting TRBD1. The J segment lost 8 bases and the V segment lost 2 bases, leaving 15 bases of the junction unmatched. Germline-derived CDR1 and CDR2 are SGHNT and YYREEE (reference sequence). This CDR3 contains 16 residues. The CDR3 loop is CASSLPPTGIGTEAFF. Here the CDR3 DNA reads TGTGCCAGCAGCTTACCTCCGACAGGGATCGGGACGGAAGCTTTCTTT.

The rearrangement uses TRBV2 and TRBJ1-5; D not resolved. CDR3 length: 13 amino acids. CDR1 is SNHLY, CDR2 FYNNEI, per germline. Trimming took off 10 bases at V and 7 bases at J, with 17 bases between the two ends. CDR3 bases: TGTGCCACCCTGATGGTACTCGGGCAGCCCCAGCATTTT. This sequence encodes CATLMVLGQPQHF. The whole variable domain, filled in from reference TRBV2 and TRBJ1-5, reads EPEVTQTPSHQVTQMGQEVILRCVPISNHLYFYWYRQILGQKVEFLVSFYNNEISEKSEIFDDQFSVERPDGSNFTLKIRSTKLEDSAMYFCATLMVLGQPQHFGDGTRLSIL.

J is TRBJ1-3 and V is TRBV5-1; D not certain. Trimming shortened V by 0 bases and J by 0 bases, and 13 bases separated the two germline ends. There are 17 residues in the CDR3. Per germline, CDR1 SGHRS and CDR2 YFSETQ. The CDR3 region has the DNA TGCGCCAGCAGCTTGGCCAGCCTCTCGAGCTCTGGAAACACCATATATTTT. Translating it yields CASSLASLSSSGNTIYF.

The chain combines TRBV4-1 with TRBJ2-2; 11 bases align to TRBD1. Germline V gene data show CDR1 as MGHRA and CDR2 as YSYEKL. The CDR3 loop spans 19 amino acids. V trimming: 3 bases; J trimming: 0 bases; junction bases outside the gene matches: 9. DNA of the CDR3: TGCGCCAGCAGCCATGATCCAAGGACAGGGGGCGCGAACACCGGGGAGCTGTTTTTT. Amino acid sequence: CASSHDPRTGGANTGELFF.

The chain uses TRBV7-8 and TRBJ2-3, with TRBD2 identical over 10 bases. The germline V gene has CDR1 SGHVS and CDR2 FQNEAQ. The CDR3 loop spans 16 amino acids. Trimming removed 8 bases from V and 3 bases from J; junction bases left unmatched: 11. The CDR3 reads CASPGPAGGETDTQYF. CDR3 bases: TGTGCCAGCCCCGGGCCAGCGGGGGGGGAAACAGATACGCAGTATTTT. The full variable domain, its missing parts supplied by reference TRBV7-8 and TRBJ2-3, is GAGVSQSPRYKVAKRGQDVALRCDPISGHVSLFWYQQALGQGPEFLTYFQNEAQLDKSGLPSDRFFAERPEGSVSTLKIQRTQQEDSAVYLCASPGPAGGETDTQYFGPGTRLTVL.

The chain joins TRBV10-3 to TRBJ2-2; D uncertain. The V gene lost 4 bases and the J gene lost 8 bases, with 20 bases spanning the gap. CDR1 ENHRY and CDR2 SYGVKD come from the germline V gene. This CDR3 region has 16 residues. CDR3 protein: CAISGAQAPPEGELFF. The CDR3 bases are TGTGCCATCAGTGGGGCCCAAGCCCCTCCCGAGGGGGAGCTGTTTTTT.

In its sample, this clone was seen once. The genes are TRBV28 and TRBJ1-1; 8 bases are a match to TRBD1. The germline gives CDR1 MDHEN, CDR2 SYDVKM. Trimming took 4 bases from V and 2 from J; bases not matched to a gene: 3. This CDR3 is 14 amino acids long. The CDR3 DNA is TGTGCCAGCAGTTGGGGACAGGTTAACACTGAAGCTTTCTTT. This sequence encodes CASSWGQVNTEAFF.

The rearrangement uses TRBV15 and TRBJ2-3; D possibly uses TRBD1 or TRBD2 (5 bases each). The CDR3 is 16 amino acids. CDR1 and CDR2 (germline): LNHNV, YYDKDF (reference sequence). Deletions cut 2 bases from V and 0 bases from J, with 12 bases between. DNA for the CDR3: TGTGCCACCAGCAGAAGGGACCCATTAAGCACAGATACGCAGTATTTT. Translation: CATSRRDPLSTDTQYF.

The chain joins TRBV6-5 to TRBJ2-2; D assignment may be TRBD1 or TRBD2 (5 bases each). Deletions cut 2 bases from V and 9 bases from J, with 16 bases between. From germline, CDR1 is MNHEY and CDR2 SVGAGI. CDR3 length equals 15 residues. This chain's CDR3 is CASSYTLSGTRELFF. The CDR3 coding sequence is TGTGCCAGCAGTTACACATTATCGGGGACCAGGGAGCTGTTTTTT.

The J gene is TRBJ1-4, the V gene TRBV27, with 9 bases aligning to TRBD1. Germline V lookup: CDR1 MNHEY, CDR2 SMNVEV (reference sequence). The CDR3 sequence is 15 residues long. V trimming: 5 bases; J trimming: 10 bases; junction bases outside the gene matches: 11. This CDR3 reads CASSRAGTGSRKLFF. The CDR3 DNA is TGTGCCAGCAGTCGAGCCGGGACAGGGTCCCGAAAACTGTTTTTT.

This clone was seen once. The chain is built from TRBV19 and TRBJ1-5; tentative D call: TRBD1 (6 bases). V lost 7 bases to trimming and J lost 7 bases, with 17 bases between them. The CDR3 is 14 residues long. The germline gives CDR1 LNHDA, CDR2 SQIVND (reference sequence). The CDR3 spells CASTSQGSGQPQHF. DNA of the CDR3: TGTGCCAGTACCTCACAGGGTTCTGGGCAGCCCCAGCATTTT. Full variable domain (rest looked up from reference TRBV19 and TRBJ1-5): DGGITQSPKYLFRKEGQNVTLSCEQNLNHDAMYWYRQDPGQGLRLIYYSQIVNDFQKGDIAEGYSVSREKKESFPLTVTSAQKNPTAFYLCASTSQGSGQPQHFGDGTRLSIL.

V is TRBV4-1 and J is TRBJ1-5; maybe TRBD1 (5 bases). Trimming pared 1 base from V and 2 bases from J, leaving 15 bases between. CDR1 and CDR2 from the germline V gene are MGHRA and YSYEKL. CDR3 length: 17 residues. CDR3 sequence (DNA): TGCGCCAGCAGCCAAGGAGTCGGTGGGGCTGGCAATCAGCCCCAGCATTTT. Its protein product is CASSQGVGGAGNQPQHF.

The J gene is TRBJ2-7, the V gene TRBV6-2 or TRBV6-3; 16 nucleotides align to TRBD2. The CDR3 is made up of 17 amino acids. Germline V lookup: CDR1 MNHEY, CDR2 SVGEGT. V was clipped by 6 bases and J by 2 bases; unmatched bases: 7. This CDR3 is CASSQGLAGGVAYEQYF. The CDR3 DNA reads TGTGCCAGCAGCCAGGGACTAGCGGGAGGGGTCGCCTACGAGCAGTACTTC.

The V gene is TRBV10-1, the J gene TRBJ2-7; 13 bases map to TRBD2. Germline CDR1 is WNHNN and CDR2 is SYGVQD (reference sequence). This CDR3 spans 15 amino acids. V gave up 4 bases and J gave up 6 bases; unmatched junction bases: 6. CDR3 loop: CASSGRTSGSPEQYF. The CDR3 nucleotides read TGCGCCAGCAGTGGCCGGACTAGCGGGAGCCCCGAGCAGTACTTC.

The V call is TRBV6-5, the J call TRBJ2-1; the match to TRBD2 covers 10 bases. V gave up 7 bases and J gave up 5 bases; unmatched junction bases: 8. This CDR3 has 15 amino acids. Looked up from germline, CDR1 is MNHEY and CDR2 is SVGAGI. Here the CDR3 reads CASTPAGGPNNEQFF. Here the CDR3 DNA reads TGTGCCAGCACACCAGCGGGGGGGCCCAACAATGAGCAGTTCTTC.

The V gene is TRBV3-1 (or the pseudogene TRBV3-2), the J gene TRBJ1-1, with D maybe TRBD1 (5 bases). The V end lost 0 bases, the J end lost 0 bases, and 11 bases lay between the germline ends. CDR1 LGHDT and CDR2 YNNKEL come from the germline V gene (reference sequence). The CDR3 loop spans 16 amino acids. The CDR3 region has the DNA TGTGCCAGCAGCCAAGACCAGGGTCCCCTGAACACTGAAGCTTTCTTT. Its translation: CASSQDQGPLNTEAFF.

This clone showed up just a few times. The CDR3 loop reads CASSTPSSLRNEQYF. The DNA of the CDR3 is TGTGCCAGCAGCACGCCTAGTTCCCTACGGAACGAGCAGTACTTC. The rearrangement joins TRBV5-4 to TRBJ2-7; no clear D. Germline CDR1 reads SGHNT; CDR2 reads YYREEE (reference sequence). CDR3 length: 15 amino acids. Deletions cut 4 bases from V and 5 bases from J, with 19 bases between. The full variable domain, completed using reference TRBV5-4 and TRBJ2-7, is ETGVTQSPTHLIKTRGQQVTLRCSSQSGHNTVSWYQQALGQGPQFIFQYYREEENGRGNFPPRFSGLQFPNYSSELNVNALELDDSALYLCASSTPSSLRNEQYFGPGTRLTVT.